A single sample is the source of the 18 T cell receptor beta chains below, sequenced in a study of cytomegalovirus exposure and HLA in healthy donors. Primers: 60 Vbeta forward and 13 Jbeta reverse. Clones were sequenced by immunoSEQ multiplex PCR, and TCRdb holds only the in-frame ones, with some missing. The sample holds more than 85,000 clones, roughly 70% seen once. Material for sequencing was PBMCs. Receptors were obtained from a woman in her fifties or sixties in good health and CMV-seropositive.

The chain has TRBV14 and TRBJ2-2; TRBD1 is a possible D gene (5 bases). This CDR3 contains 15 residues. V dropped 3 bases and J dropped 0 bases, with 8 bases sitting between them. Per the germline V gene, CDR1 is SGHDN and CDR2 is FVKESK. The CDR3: CASSHRQSNTGELFF. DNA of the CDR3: TGTGCCAGCAGCCACCGACAGTCGAACACCGGGGAGCTGTTTTTT.

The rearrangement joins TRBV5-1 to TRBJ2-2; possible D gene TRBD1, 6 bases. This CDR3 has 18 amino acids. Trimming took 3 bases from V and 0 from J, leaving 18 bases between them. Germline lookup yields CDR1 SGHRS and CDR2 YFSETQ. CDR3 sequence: CASSWSPTGLANTGELFF. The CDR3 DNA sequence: TGCGCCAGCAGCTGGTCCCCTACAGGGTTGGCGAACACCGGGGAGCTGTTTTTT.

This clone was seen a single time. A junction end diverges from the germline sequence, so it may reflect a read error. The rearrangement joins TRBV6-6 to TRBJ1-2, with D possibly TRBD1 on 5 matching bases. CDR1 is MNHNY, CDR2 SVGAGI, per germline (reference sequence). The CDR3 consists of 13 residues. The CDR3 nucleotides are TGTGCCAGCAGCCCAGACAGATCAGAGAGATCGTACTTC. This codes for CASSPDRSERSYF.

CDR3: CASILQVATNEKLFF. In DNA form, the CDR3 reads TGTGCCAGCATCTTACAGGTTGCAACTAATGAAAAACTGTTTTTT. J is TRBJ1-4 and V is TRBV6-1; D possibly corresponds to TRBD1 (5 bases). V lost 7 bases and J 0 bases, leaving 12 bases between the germline ends. Germline assignment: CDR1 MNHNS and CDR2 SASEGT. The CDR3 has 15 residues.

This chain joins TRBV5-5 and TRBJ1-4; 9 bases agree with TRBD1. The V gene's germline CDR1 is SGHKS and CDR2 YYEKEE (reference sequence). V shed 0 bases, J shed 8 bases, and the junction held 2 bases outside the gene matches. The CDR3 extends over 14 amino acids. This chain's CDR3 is CASSLGTGEEKLFF. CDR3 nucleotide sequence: TGTGCCAGCAGCTTGGGGACAGGGGAGGAAAAACTGTTTTTT.

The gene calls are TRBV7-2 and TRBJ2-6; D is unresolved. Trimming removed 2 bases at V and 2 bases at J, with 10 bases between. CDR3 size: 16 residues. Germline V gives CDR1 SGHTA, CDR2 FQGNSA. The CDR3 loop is CASSLPGSPGANVLTF. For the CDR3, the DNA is TGTGCCAGCAGCTTACCGGGTTCTCCTGGGGCCAACGTCCTGACTTTC.

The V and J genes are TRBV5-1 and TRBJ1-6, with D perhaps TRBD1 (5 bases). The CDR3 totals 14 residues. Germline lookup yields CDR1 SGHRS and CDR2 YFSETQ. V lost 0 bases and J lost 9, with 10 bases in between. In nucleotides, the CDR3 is TGCGCCAGCAGCTTGGACGGGGGGTCTTCACCCCTCCACTTT. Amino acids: CASSLDGGSSPLHF. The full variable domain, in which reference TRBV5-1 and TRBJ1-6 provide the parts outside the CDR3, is KAGVTQTPRYLIKTRGQQVTLSCSPISGHRSVSWYQQTPGQGLQFLFEYFSETQRNKGNFPGRFSGRQFSNSRSEMNVSTLELGDSALYLCASSLDGGSSPLHFGNGTRLTVT.

DNA of the CDR3: TGTGCCAGCAGCAAGGGCCAGACTAGCGGGAGGATTCACACCGGGGAGCTGTTTTTT. Its protein is CASSKGQTSGRIHTGELFF. This chain links TRBV21-1 with TRBJ2-2; the listed D gene, TRBD2, was not tested against the DNA. TRBV21-1 is annotated as a pseudogene. The CDR3 runs 19 residues.

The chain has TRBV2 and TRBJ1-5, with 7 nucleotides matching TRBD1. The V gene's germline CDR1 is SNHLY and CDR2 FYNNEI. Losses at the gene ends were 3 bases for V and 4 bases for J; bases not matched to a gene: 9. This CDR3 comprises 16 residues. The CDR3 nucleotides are TGTGCCAGCAGTGACCAACAGGGGTTGGGAAATCAGCCCCAGCATTTT. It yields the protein CASSDQQGLGNQPQHF.

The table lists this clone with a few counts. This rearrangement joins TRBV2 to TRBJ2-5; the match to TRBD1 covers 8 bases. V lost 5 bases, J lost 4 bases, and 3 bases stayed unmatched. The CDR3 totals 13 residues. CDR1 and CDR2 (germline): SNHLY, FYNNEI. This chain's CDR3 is CASSLTGVETQYF. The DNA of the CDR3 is TGTGCCAGCAGTTTGACAGGGGTAGAGACCCAGTACTTC.

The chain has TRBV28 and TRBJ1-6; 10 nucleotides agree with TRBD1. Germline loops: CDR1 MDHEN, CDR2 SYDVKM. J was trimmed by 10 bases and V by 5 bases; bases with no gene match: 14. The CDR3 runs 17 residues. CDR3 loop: CASSLRDRGRFDSPLHF. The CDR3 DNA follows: TGTGCCAGCAGTCTCCGGGACAGGGGTCGGTTTGACTCACCCCTCCACTTT.

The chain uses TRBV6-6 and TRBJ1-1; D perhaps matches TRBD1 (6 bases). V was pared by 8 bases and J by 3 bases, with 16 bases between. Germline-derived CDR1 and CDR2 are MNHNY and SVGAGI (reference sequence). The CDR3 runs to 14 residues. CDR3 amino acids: CASSLQGRDTEAFF. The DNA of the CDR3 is TGTGCCAGCTCTCTTCAGGGGAGGGACACTGAAGCTTTCTTT.

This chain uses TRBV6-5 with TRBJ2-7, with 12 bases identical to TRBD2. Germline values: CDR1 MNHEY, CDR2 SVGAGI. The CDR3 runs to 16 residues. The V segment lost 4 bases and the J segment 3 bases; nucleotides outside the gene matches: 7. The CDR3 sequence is CASSSGLAGPLYEQYF. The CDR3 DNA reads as TGTGCCAGCAGTTCCGGACTAGCGGGGCCCCTCTACGAGCAGTACTTC.

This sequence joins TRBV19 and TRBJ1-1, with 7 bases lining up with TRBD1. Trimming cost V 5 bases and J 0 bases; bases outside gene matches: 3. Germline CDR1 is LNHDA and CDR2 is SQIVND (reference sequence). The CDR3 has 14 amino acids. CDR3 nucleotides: TGTGCCAGTAGTCAGACAGGGATGAACACTGAAGCTTTCTTT. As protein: CASSQTGMNTEAFF. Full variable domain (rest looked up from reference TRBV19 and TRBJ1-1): DGGITQSPKYLFRKEGQNVTLSCEQNLNHDAMYWYRQDPGQGLRLIYYSQIVNDFQKGDIAEGYSVSREKKESFPLTVTSAQKNPTAFYLCASSQTGMNTEAFFGQGTRLTVV.

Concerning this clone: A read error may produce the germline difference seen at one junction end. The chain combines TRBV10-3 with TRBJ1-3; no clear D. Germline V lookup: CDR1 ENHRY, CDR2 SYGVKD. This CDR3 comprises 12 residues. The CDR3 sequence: CAISEYSQSAHF. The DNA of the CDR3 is TGTGCCATCAGTGAATATTCACAAAGCGCTCACTTT.

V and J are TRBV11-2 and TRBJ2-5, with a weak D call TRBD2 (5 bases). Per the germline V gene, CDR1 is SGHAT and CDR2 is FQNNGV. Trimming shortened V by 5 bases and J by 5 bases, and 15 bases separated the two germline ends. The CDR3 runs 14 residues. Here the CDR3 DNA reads TGTGCCAGCAGCCCTGAGGTGGGCGGGGAGACCCAGTACTTC. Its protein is CASSPEVGGETQYF.

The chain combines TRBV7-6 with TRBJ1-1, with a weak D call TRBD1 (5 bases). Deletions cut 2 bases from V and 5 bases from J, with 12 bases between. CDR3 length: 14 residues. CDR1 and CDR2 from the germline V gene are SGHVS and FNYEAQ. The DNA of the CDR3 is TGTGCCAGCAGCTTAAGCAGCCGGGGGACTGAAGCTTTCTTT. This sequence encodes CASSLSSRGTEAFF.

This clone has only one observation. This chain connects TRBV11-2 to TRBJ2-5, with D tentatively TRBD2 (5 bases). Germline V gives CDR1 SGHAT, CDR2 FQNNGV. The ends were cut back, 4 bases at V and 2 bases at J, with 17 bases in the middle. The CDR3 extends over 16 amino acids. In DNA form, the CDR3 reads TGTGCCAGCAGCTACACCTTCCGGGGTGGGCAAGAGACCCAGTACTTC. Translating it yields CASSYTFRGGQETQYF.